This T cell receptor (beta chain) was documented in a study of tumor-infiltrating lymphocytes in primary liver carcinoma. Study-wide points: Top clones occupying all five tumor regions numbered only about 7-25%.

Joint extraction of RNA and DNA used roughly 19-33 mg of bulk tissue that was unsorted. The CDR3 runs 13 residues. The V end was cut by 4 bases, the J end by 3 bases, with 13 bases between. Per germline, CDR1 GTSNPN and CDR2 SVGIG (reference sequence). A word on this clonotype: Its antigen is currently unknown.

Constant-region priming of about 500 ng total RNA yielded TCR beta cDNA. For TCR beta, libraries were produced by three nested multiplex PCR rounds using slightly modified ARM-PCR. The study ran its first two PCR rounds for approximately 10 cycles each, using TRBV1-TRBV30 forward primers and a C-beta reverse primer. One entry per CDR3 protein, called by TCRdb with MiXCR from the multiplex PCR reads. The profile shows tens of thousands of distinct CDR3 sequences, 55% to 85% of them singletons. This sequence joins TRBV30 and TRBJ2-7; D is uncertain. The specimen was liver tumor tissue from sampling region 1. Subset reported: tumor region T1, superior pole. The source is a man aged 40-49 years with primary liver carcinoma and hepatitis B virus infection. Written as DNA, the CDR3 is TGTGCCTGGATCCGGAAATCCCACTACGAGCAGTACTTC. As protein: CAWIRKSHYEQYF.